These 25 T cell receptor beta chains originate from one sample sequenced in a study of Ad26.COV2.S vaccination and SARS-CoV-2 variants. Method: immunoSEQ multiplex PCR; TCRdb's copy keeps in-frame clones and lacks some. The repertoire consists of more than 300,000 clones, with around four fifths occurring once and the leading ten covering 2.1%. Treatment noted: roughly 19 received Ad26.COV2.S at low or high dose, single or two shots; roughly five received placebo; per-sample allocation not given. Following the first vaccine or placebo injection, samples were taken on day 63. This specimen consisted of peripheral blood, obtained in a trial of Ad26.COV2.S vaccine versus placebo. These receptors were taken from a person aged 18-60 years who received the Ad26.COV2.S COVID-19 vaccine or a placebo.

The chain employs TRBV15 and TRBJ1-5; D may be TRBD1 (6 bases). The CDR3 consists of 16 residues. CDR1 is LNHNV, CDR2 YYDKDF, per germline (reference sequence). The V and J ends lost 2 bases and 15 bases respectively, with 26 bases between them. In DNA form, the CDR3 reads TGTGCCACCAGCAGATCATCAGCCGGGACACTCTCTTCGAGGCATTTT. Protein product: CATSRSSAGTLSSRHF.

V gene TRBV6-2 or TRBV6-3 combines with J gene TRBJ1-2; 7 positions match TRBD1. The CDR3 has 14 residues. V gave up 5 bases and J gave up 4 bases; unmatched junction bases: 7. CDR1 and CDR2 (germline): MNHEY, SVGEGT. CDR3 sequence (DNA): TGTGCCAGCAGTACCCAAGGGGGCATCTATGGCTACACCTTC. Encoded protein: CASSTQGGIYGYTF.

On this clone: Other DNA sequences in this specimen translate into the identical CDR3. The chain uses TRBV11-2 and TRBJ2-5; the D gene is possibly TRBD1 (6 bases). V lost 2 bases and J 5 bases, leaving 12 bases between the germline ends. From germline, CDR1 is SGHAT and CDR2 FQNNGV. The CDR3 spans 14 residues. This CDR3 is CASSLSGARETQYF. The CDR3 DNA is TGTGCCAGCAGCTTATCAGGGGCCCGGGAGACCCAGTACTTC.

This clone was seen only a few times. V usage is TRBV6-4 and J usage is TRBJ2-1, with a possible D match to TRBD1 (6 bases). Germline V CDR1 and CDR2: MRHNA, SNTAGT. V was shortened by 3 bases and J by 6 bases, with 12 bases between the two germline ends. The CDR3 runs 14 residues. The CDR3 loop reads CASSENRDSNEQFF. In nucleotides, the CDR3 is TGTGCCAGCAGTGAAAACAGGGATTCCAATGAGCAGTTCTTC.

This sequence joins TRBV19 and TRBJ2-7; maybe TRBD2 (7 bases). In germline, CDR1 is LNHDA, CDR2 SQIVND (reference sequence). CDR3 length: 18 amino acids. Trimming shortened V by 5 bases and J by 0 bases, and 23 bases separated the two germline ends. The CDR3 nucleotides are TGTGCCAGTAGTTTTAAGGGGGGGGCAGCGTTTCTCTCCTACGAGCAGTACTTC. It translates to CASSFKGGAAFLSYEQYF.

This sequence joins TRBV12-5 and TRBJ2-5; weak D call: TRBD2 (7 bases). V lost 6 bases to trimming and J lost 4 bases, with 12 bases between them. Germline V CDR1 and CDR2: LGHNT, FRNRAP. This CDR3 is built from 13 residues. CDR3 amino acids: CASGGASGETQYF. DNA for the CDR3: TGTGCTAGTGGGGGGGCTAGCGGAGAGACCCAGTACTTC.

The chain has TRBV2 and TRBJ2-7, with 10 bases matching TRBD1. Germline CDR1 reads SNHLY; CDR2 reads FYNNEI. J gave up 6 bases and V 4 bases, and 6 bases lay outside the gene matches. The CDR3 is made up of 14 amino acids. CDR3 in amino acids: CASSGGQGWAEQYF. The CDR3 DNA sequence: TGTGCCAGCAGTGGGGGACAGGGGTGGGCCGAGCAGTACTTC.

The genes are TRBV10-3 and TRBJ1-5; TRBD1 aligns across 10 bases. The trim removed 5 bases at V and 2 bases at J, leaving 3 bases unmatched. CDR1 and CDR2 from the germline V gene are ENHRY and SYGVKD. The CDR3 runs to 15 residues. CDR3 nucleotide sequence: TGTGCCATCAGTAGGGACAGGGGTGGCAATCAGCCCCAGCATTTT. It translates to CAISRDRGGNQPQHF.

This clone has a single count. The chain couples TRBV12-5 to TRBJ2-3, with TRBD2 matching over 8 bases. V was clipped by 8 bases and J by 3 bases; unmatched bases: 7. The germline V gene has CDR1 LGHNT and CDR2 FRNRAP. The CDR3 loop spans 14 amino acids. Here the CDR3 DNA reads TGTGCTAGTTTCAGGAGCGGGGGAACAGATACGCAGTATTTT. Translation gives CASFRSGGTDTQYF. The full variable domain, with the rest looked up from reference TRBV12-5 and TRBJ2-3, is DARVTQTPRHKVTEMGQEVTMRCQPILGHNTVFWYRQTMMQGLELLAYFRNRAPLDDSGMPKDRFSAEMPDATLATLKIQPSEPRDSAVYFCASFRSGGTDTQYFGPGTRLTVL.

The chain is built from TRBV19 and TRBJ1-2; D not certain. V lost 3 bases and J 4 bases, leaving 9 bases between the germline ends. The CDR3 runs to 13 residues. CDR1 and CDR2 (germline): LNHDA, SQIVND (reference sequence). The CDR3 bases are TGTGCCAGTAGTATTCAGAGCTCCTATGGCTACACCTTC. The encoded protein is CASSIQSSYGYTF.

The chain's CDR3 is CASSIPGGRSTDTQYF. CDR3 DNA: TGTGCCAGTAGTATACCCGGGGGCCGAAGCACAGATACGCAGTATTTT. V is TRBV19 and J is TRBJ2-3; D is tentatively TRBD1 or TRBD2 (6 bases each). V gave up 2 bases and J gave up 0 bases, with 12 bases separating them. This CDR3 region has 16 residues. Germline CDR1 LNHDA, CDR2 SQIVND (reference sequence).

V gene TRBV27 combines with J gene TRBJ1-2; possible D gene TRBD1, 5 bases. Germline lookup yields CDR1 MNHEY and CDR2 SMNVEV (reference sequence). V was trimmed by 6 bases and J by 7 bases, leaving 27 bases between them. This CDR3 has 17 amino acids. CDR3 sequence reads: CASRGAANTWPGGGYTF. CDR3 nucleotide sequence: TGTGCCAGCAGGGGCGCCGCTAACACTTGGCCCGGGGGTGGCTACACCTTC.

The chain recombines TRBV19 with TRBJ2-2; D is uncertain. This CDR3 has 14 residues. V was shortened by 3 bases and J by 5 bases, with 10 bases between the two germline ends. In germline, CDR1 is LNHDA, CDR2 SQIVND (reference sequence). CDR3 nucleotide sequence: TGTGCCAGTAGTATGTCCCCTAGTACCGGGGAGCTGTTTTTT. Protein: CASSMSPSTGELFF.

V gene TRBV18 combines with J gene TRBJ2-3; D is tentatively TRBD1 or TRBD2 (5 bases each). V was clipped by 6 bases and J by 1 base, with 17 bases between them. This CDR3 contains 16 residues. The V gene's germline CDR1 is KGHSH and CDR2 LQKENI. The CDR3 here is CASSQSGTYRTDTQYF. The CDR3 region has the DNA TGTGCCAGCTCGCAATCCGGGACCTACCGCACAGATACGCAGTATTTT.

This clone was observed a single time. The chain couples TRBV7-8 to TRBJ2-3, with 10 bases identical to TRBD2. Germline CDR1 and CDR2: SGHVS and FQNEAQ. J was trimmed by 4 bases and V by 3 bases; bases with no gene match: 7. The CDR3 is 16 residues long. The CDR3 loop reads CASSFSTSGVADTQYF. CDR3 coding DNA: TGTGCCAGCAGCTTCTCCACTAGCGGGGTCGCAGATACGCAGTATTTT. The whole variable domain, remainder taken from reference TRBV7-8 and TRBJ2-3, is GAGVSQSPRYKVAKRGQDVALRCDPISGHVSLFWYQQALGQGPEFLTYFQNEAQLDKSGLPSDRFFAERPEGSVSTLKIQRTQQEDSAVYLCASSFSTSGVADTQYFGPGTRLTVL.

This clone was observed once. The chain joins TRBV18 to TRBJ2-3; TRBD1 aligns across 9 bases. The V and J ends lost 3 bases and 7 bases, in that order; junction bases with no gene match: 17. This CDR3 region has 18 residues. From germline, CDR1 is KGHSH and CDR2 LQKENI. CDR3 in DNA: TGTGCCAGCTCACCCAATAATGCATTCGGGACAGGGCCACATACGCAGTATTTT. Protein product: CASSPNNAFGTGPHTQYF. The full variable domain, with the rest looked up from reference TRBV18 and TRBJ2-3, is NAGVMQNPRHLVRRRGQEARLRCSPMKGHSHVYWYRQLPEEGLKFMVYLQKENIIDESGMPKERFSAEFPKEGPSILRIQQVVRGDSAAYFCASSPNNAFGTGPHTQYFGPGTRLTVL.

The rearrangement links TRBV5-5 to TRBJ1-1; a possible D gene is TRBD1 (5 bases). The germline V gene has CDR1 SGHKS and CDR2 YYEKEE (reference sequence). The CDR3 length is 15 residues. V shed 4 bases and J shed 1 base, with 14 bases lying between them. CDR3 protein: CASSLTGRSNTEAFF. The CDR3 region has the DNA TGTGCCAGCAGCCTCACGGGACGGTCGAACACTGAAGCTTTCTTT.

The chain carries TRBV28 and TRBJ2-7; D remains ambiguous. The CDR3 is made up of 13 amino acids. Trimming pared 7 bases from V and 2 bases from J, leaving 12 bases between. Germline loops: CDR1 MDHEN, CDR2 SYDVKM. The CDR3 nucleotides are TGTGCCAGCACCCAGAATTATCCCTACGAGCAGTACTTC. Translation: CASTQNYPYEQYF.

The rearrangement joins TRBV15 to TRBJ1-1; TRBD1 is a possible D gene (6 bases). V was clipped by 9 bases and J by 1 base, with 9 bases between them. CDR1 and CDR2 (germline): LNHNV, YYDKDF (reference sequence). CDR3 size: 12 residues. The CDR3 is CATGTRNTEAFF. CDR3 in DNA: TGTGCCACTGGGACACGGAACACTGAAGCTTTCTTT.

The chain combines TRBV5-1 with TRBJ2-2; 8 nucleotides agree with TRBD1. CDR1 and CDR2 (germline): SGHRS, YFSETQ. CDR3 length equals 16 residues. Trimming removed 1 base from V and 4 bases from J; junction bases left unmatched: 6. CDR3 sequence (DNA): TGCGCCAGCAGCTTGATAGGACAGGGTACCACCGGGGAGCTGTTTTTT. It translates to CASSLIGQGTTGELFF. Complete variable domain (other parts from reference TRBV5-1 and TRBJ2-2): KAGVTQTPRYLIKTRGQQVTLSCSPISGHRSVSWYQQTPGQGLQFLFEYFSETQRNKGNFPGRFSGRQFSNSRSEMNVSTLELGDSALYLCASSLIGQGTTGELFFGEGSRLTVL.

The genes are TRBV7-6 and TRBJ1-4; 10 bases line up with TRBD1. Germline values: CDR1 SGHVS, CDR2 FNYEAQ. The trim removed 5 bases at V and 7 bases at J, leaving 10 bases unmatched. This CDR3 region has 16 residues. CDR3 sequence reads: CASSIGTGVLIEKLFF. CDR3 nucleotides: TGTGCCAGCAGCATCGGGACAGGGGTCCTCATTGAAAAACTGTTTTTT. Using reference TRBV7-6 and TRBJ1-4 for the parts outside the CDR3, the full variable domain is GAGVSQSPRYKVTKRGQDVALRCDPISGHVSLYWYRQALGQGPEFLTYFNYEAQQDKSGLPNDRFSAERPEGSISTLTIQRTEQRDSAMYRCASSIGTGVLIEKLFFGSGTQLSVL.

This clone has a single count. This chain joins TRBV5-1 and TRBJ1-4, with a possible D match to TRBD1 (5 bases). The CDR3 contains 14 residues. Germline values: CDR1 SGHRS, CDR2 YFSETQ. V lost 0 bases and J 10 bases, leaving 13 bases between the germline ends. CDR3 loop: CASSLDRDVRKLFF. CDR3 DNA: TGCGCCAGCAGCTTGGATAGGGACGTCAGAAAACTGTTTTTT.

With respect to this clone: Other DNA sequences in this specimen translate into the identical CDR3. The gene calls are TRBV28 and TRBJ1-1; no reliable D call. V lost 2 bases, J lost 2 bases, and 6 bases lay in between. Germline assignment: CDR1 MDHEN and CDR2 SYDVKM. The CDR3 runs to 13 residues. CDR3 bases: TGTGCCAGCAGTTTAGGAAGAAACACTGAAGCTTTCTTT. This codes for CASSLGRNTEAFF.

The chain employs TRBV4-1 and TRBJ1-5, with D tentatively TRBD1 (5 bases). V was trimmed by 4 bases and J by 1 base, leaving 14 bases between them. Germline CDR1 and CDR2: MGHRA and YSYEKL. The CDR3 consists of 16 residues. CDR3: CASSRSGGLSNQPQHF. DNA for the CDR3: TGCGCCAGCAGCCGATCGGGGGGACTGAGCAATCAGCCCCAGCATTTT.

This rearrangement joins TRBV28 to TRBJ1-2; a weak D match, TRBD1 (6 bases). CDR1 is MDHEN and CDR2 is SYDVKM in the germline V gene. V was pared by 11 bases and J by 4 bases, with 20 bases between. There are 14 residues in the CDR3. The CDR3 is CAWGGLRGAYGYTF. CDR3 nucleotide sequence: TGTGCCTGGGGTGGTCTAAGGGGGGCCTATGGCTACACCTTC.